A selection of T cell receptor beta chains follows, all from one sample in a study of T cells in Graves' hyperthyroidism and ophthalmopathy. MiXCR, run by TCRdb on the multiplex PCR reads, gives a single entry per CDR3 protein. The table shows hundreds of thousands of distinct CDR3 sequences, with roughly 15% occurring only once. Specimen: blood. The receptors shown here come from a woman between 50 and 59 years old with Graves' ophthalmopathy. The CDR3 runs from the conserved cysteine through the conserved F or W. Fields, in order: CDR3 length, V gene, J gene, D gene, clone size, CDR3 protein, CDR3 DNA. A D gene is named only where the DNA matches it firmly. Expanded clones get a size class; other rows say once, few or many, or leave the size out.

22	TRBV12-5	TRBJ2-2	TRBD1	few	CASGLVRTGSDIFFPVAGELFF	TGTGCTAGTGGTTTGGTAAGGACAGGCTCGGACATCTTCTTCCCAGTGGCCGGGGAGCTGTTTTTT
14	TRBV28	TRBJ2-7	TRBD1	many	CASTPGTVTYEQYF	TGTGCCAGCACTCCCGGGACAGTAACCTACGAGCAGTACTTC
15	TRBV27	TRBJ1-2	.	.	CASSLSRGGLRGYTF	TGTGCCAGCAGTTTAAGTCGGGGGGGTTTGCGTGGCTACACCTTC
17	TRBV2	TRBJ2-3	TRBD2	many	CASTPRTSGTSTDTQYF	TGTGCCAGCACCCCAAGGACTAGCGGGACATCAACAGATACGCAGTATTTT
13	TRBV6-5	TRBJ1-1	.	.	CASSYSVATEAFF	TGTGCCAGCAGTTACTCCGTTGCCACTGAAGCTTTCTTT
15	TRBV5-1	TRBJ1-1	.	many	CASSLEGFVLPEAFF	TGCGCCAGCAGCTTGGAGGGGTTCGTCCTCCCTGAAGCTTTCTTT
15	TRBV14	TRBJ2-6	.	.	CASSYRAAGANVLTF	TGTGCCAGCAGCTACAGGGCGGCTGGGGCCAACGTCCTGACTTTC
16	TRBV15	TRBJ2-3	.	many	CATSRGTAPSTDTQYF	TGTGCCACCAGCAGGGGGACGGCGCCTAGCACAGATACGCAGTATTTT
16	TRBV18	TRBJ1-1	.	many	CASSPTDPKGGTEAFF	TGTGCCAGCTCACCTACAGATCCAAAAGGGGGTACTGAAGCTTTCTTT
12	TRBV2	TRBJ2-1	TRBD2	many	CASSTTSGEQFF	TGTGCCAGCAGTACCACTAGCGGCGAGCAGTTCTTC
13	TRBV12-3/TRBV12-4	TRBJ1-4	.	many	CASSLRDAEKLFF	TGTGCCAGCAGTTTGCGGGACGCTGAAAAACTGTTTTTT
13	TRBV18	TRBJ2-7	TRBD1	.	CASSPGTGCRQYF	TGTGCCAGCTCACCAGGGACAGGGTGCCGGCAGTACTTC
15	TRBV27	TRBJ2-7	.	.	CASSPSRLVSDEQYF	TGTGCCAGCAGTCCCTCCCGACTAGTCTCCGACGAGCAGTACTTC
14	TRBV4-1	TRBJ2-1	.	many	CASSQANGYNEQFF	TGCGCCAGCAGCCAAGCTAACGGCTACAATGAGCAGTTCTTC
12	TRBV20-1	TRBJ1-1	.	.	CSAIGGTGEAFF	TGCAGTGCTATAGGCGGGACGGGTGAAGCTTTCTTT
15	TRBV24-1	TRBJ2-3	.	many	CATSEAGPGVDTQYF	TGTGCCACCAGCGAGGCGGGACCTGGCGTAGATACGCAGTATTTT
10	TRBV29-1	TRBJ2-5	.	.	CSVVEETQYF	TGCAGCGTTGTGGAGGAGACCCAGTACTTC
16	TRBV5-1	TRBJ2-1	.	.	CASSSIVGGLYNEQFF	TGCGCCAGCAGCTCGATTGTGGGAGGACTATACAATGAGCAGTTCTTC
17	TRBV20-1	TRBJ2-2	TRBD1	few	CSARDFWDRGGTGELFF	TGCAGTGCTAGAGATTTTTGGGACAGGGGAGGTACCGGGGAGCTGTTTTTT
13	TRBV20-1	TRBJ1-4	.	many	CSAISQTNEKLFF	TGCAGTGCTATCTCGCAAACTAATGAAAAACTGTTTTTT
15	TRBV12-3/TRBV12-4	TRBJ2-1	.	many	CASSPEPGAYNEQFF	TGTGCCAGCAGTCCCGAGCCCGGGGCTTACAATGAGCAGTTCTTC
16	TRBV6-1	TRBJ2-5	TRBD2	many	CASSDPGGIGGETQYF	TGTGCCAGCAGTGACCCGGGGGGGATAGGGGGGGAGACCCAGTACTTC
15	TRBV20-1	TRBJ2-3	TRBD2	many	CSAFQTSGSPHTQYF	TGCAGTGCTTTTCAAACTAGCGGGAGTCCTCATACGCAGTATTTT
14	TRBV6-1	TRBJ1-1	.	many	CASVPRGGDTEAFF	TGTGCCAGCGTCCCGAGAGGGGGGGACACTGAAGCTTTCTTT
15	TRBV5-1	TRBJ2-1	TRBD2	.	CASSYPGGNYNEQFF	TGCGCCAGCAGCTACCCCGGGGGGAACTACAATGAGCAGTTCTTC
12	TRBV27	TRBJ2-7	TRBD2	.	CASRPGLGEQYF	TGTGCCAGCAGACCGGGACTAGGGGAGCAGTACTTC
15	TRBV7-8	TRBJ1-4	.	many	CASSAGRALQEKLFF	TGTGCCAGCAGCGCGGGCCGGGCCCTTCAAGAAAAACTGTTTTTT
14	TRBV24-1	TRBJ2-7	.	few	CATSDRGTGYEQYF	TGTGCCACCAGTGATAGGGGGACTGGCTACGAGCAGTACTTC
17	TRBV4-2	TRBJ2-5	TRBD2	many	CASSQDITSGKGETQYF	TGTGCCAGCAGCCAAGATATCACTAGCGGGAAAGGGGAGACCCAGTACTTC
16	TRBV16	TRBJ2-1	.	few	CASSQSPSSSYNEQFF	TGTGCCAGCAGCCAATCGCCTAGCAGCTCCTACAATGAGCAGTTCTTC
18	TRBV2	TRBJ2-1	TRBD2	many	CASSEGTSGSPAYNEQFF	TGTGCCAGCAGTGAGGGGACTAGCGGGAGTCCCGCCTACAATGAGCAGTTCTTC
16	TRBV12-3/TRBV12-4	TRBJ2-7	TRBD1	.	CASSLTGTGVLYEQYF	TGTGCCAGCAGTCTCACCGGGACAGGGGTGCTCTACGAGCAGTACTTC
15	TRBV18	TRBJ2-7	TRBD2	many	CASSPEAGSFHEQYF	TGTGCCAGCTCACCAGAAGCGGGAAGTTTCCACGAGCAGTACTTC